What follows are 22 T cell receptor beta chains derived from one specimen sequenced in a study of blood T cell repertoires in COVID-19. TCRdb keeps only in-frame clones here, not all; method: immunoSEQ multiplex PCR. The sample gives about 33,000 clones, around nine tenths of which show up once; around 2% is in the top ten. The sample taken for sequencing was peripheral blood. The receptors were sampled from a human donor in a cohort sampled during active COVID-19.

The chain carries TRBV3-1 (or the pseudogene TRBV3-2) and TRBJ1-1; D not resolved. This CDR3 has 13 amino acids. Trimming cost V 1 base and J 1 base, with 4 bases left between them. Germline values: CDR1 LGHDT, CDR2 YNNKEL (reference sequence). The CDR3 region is CASSQVRNTEAFF. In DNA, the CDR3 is TGTGCCAGCAGCCAAGTCCGGAACACTGAAGCTTTCTTT.

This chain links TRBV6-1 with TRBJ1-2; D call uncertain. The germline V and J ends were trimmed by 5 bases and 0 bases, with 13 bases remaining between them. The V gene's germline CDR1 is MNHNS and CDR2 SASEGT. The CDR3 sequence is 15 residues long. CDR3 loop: CASSFDGGANYGYTF. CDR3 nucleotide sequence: TGTGCCAGCAGTTTTGACGGCGGGGCTAACTATGGCTACACCTTC.

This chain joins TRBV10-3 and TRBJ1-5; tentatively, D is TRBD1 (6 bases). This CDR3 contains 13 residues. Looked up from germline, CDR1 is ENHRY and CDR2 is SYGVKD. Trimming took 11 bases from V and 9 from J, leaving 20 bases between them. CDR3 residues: CASEGQTEGPQHF. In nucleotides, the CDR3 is TGTGCCTCCGAAGGACAGACCGAAGGGCCCCAGCATTTT.

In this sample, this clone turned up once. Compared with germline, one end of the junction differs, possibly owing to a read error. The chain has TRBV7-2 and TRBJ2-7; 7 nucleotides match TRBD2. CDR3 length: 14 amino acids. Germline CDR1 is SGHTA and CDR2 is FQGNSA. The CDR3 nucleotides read TGTGCCAGCAGCCCTTCGACTAGCTCCCACGAGCAGTACTTC. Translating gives CASSPSTSSHEQYF.

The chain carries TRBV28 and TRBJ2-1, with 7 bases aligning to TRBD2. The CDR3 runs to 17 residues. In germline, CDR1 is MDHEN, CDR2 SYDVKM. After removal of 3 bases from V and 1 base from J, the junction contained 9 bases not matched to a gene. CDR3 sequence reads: CASSFPTLAVSYNEQFF. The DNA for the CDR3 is TGTGCCAGCAGTTTCCCTACCCTAGCGGTATCCTACAATGAGCAGTTCTTC. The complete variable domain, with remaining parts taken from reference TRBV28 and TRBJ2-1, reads DVKVTQSSRYLVKRTGEKVFLECVQDMDHENMFWYRQDPGLGLRLIYFSYDVKMKEKGDIPEGYSVSREKKERFSLILESASTNQTSMYLCASSFPTLAVSYNEQFFGPGTRLTVL.

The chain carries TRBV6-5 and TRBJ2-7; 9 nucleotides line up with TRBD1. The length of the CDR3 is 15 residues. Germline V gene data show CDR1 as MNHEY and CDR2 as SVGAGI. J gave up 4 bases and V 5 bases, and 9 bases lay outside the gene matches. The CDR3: CASSHRDRDVYEQYF. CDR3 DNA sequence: TGTGCCAGCAGTCACCGGGACAGGGACGTTTACGAGCAGTACTTC.

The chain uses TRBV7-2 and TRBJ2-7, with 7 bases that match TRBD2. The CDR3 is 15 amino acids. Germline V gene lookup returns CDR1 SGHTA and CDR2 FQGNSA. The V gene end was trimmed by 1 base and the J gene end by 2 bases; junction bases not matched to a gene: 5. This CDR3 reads CASSLGAGATYEQYF. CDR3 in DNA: TGTGCCAGCAGCTTAGGGGCGGGAGCCACCTACGAGCAGTACTTC.

CDR3 sequence (DNA): TGTGCCAGCAGCGCTCTAGCGGGGGGGATAGATACGCAGTATTTT. Protein sequence: CASSALAGGIDTQYF. V and J are TRBV11-3 and TRBJ2-3; TRBD2 matches at 12 bases. The CDR3 spans 15 residues. Germline V lookup: CDR1 SGHNT, CDR2 YENEEA. Losses at the gene ends were 5 bases for V and 5 bases for J; bases not matched to a gene: 5.

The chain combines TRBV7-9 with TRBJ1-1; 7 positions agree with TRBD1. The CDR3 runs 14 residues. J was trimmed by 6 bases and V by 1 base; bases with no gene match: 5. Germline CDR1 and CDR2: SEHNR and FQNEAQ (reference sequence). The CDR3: CASSLEDRPAEAFF. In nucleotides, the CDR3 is TGTGCCAGCAGCTTAGAGGACAGGCCGGCTGAAGCTTTCTTT.

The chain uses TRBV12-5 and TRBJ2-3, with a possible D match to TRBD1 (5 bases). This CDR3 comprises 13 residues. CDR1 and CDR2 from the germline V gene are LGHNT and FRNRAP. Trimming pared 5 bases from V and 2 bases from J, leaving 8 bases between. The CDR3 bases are TGTGCTAGTGGTGTAGGGGTCACAGATACGCAGTATTTT. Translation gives CASGVGVTDTQYF.

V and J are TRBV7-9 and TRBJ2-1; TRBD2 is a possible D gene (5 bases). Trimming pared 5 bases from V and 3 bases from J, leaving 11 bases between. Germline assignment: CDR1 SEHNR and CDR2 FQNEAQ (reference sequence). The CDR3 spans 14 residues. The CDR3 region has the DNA TGTGCCAGCAGCACCCACCGGGACTACAATGAGCAGTTCTTC. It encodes CASSTHRDYNEQFF.

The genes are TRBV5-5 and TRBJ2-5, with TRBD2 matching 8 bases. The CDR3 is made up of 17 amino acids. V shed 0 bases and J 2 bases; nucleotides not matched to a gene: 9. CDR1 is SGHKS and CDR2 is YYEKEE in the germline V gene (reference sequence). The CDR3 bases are TGTGCCAGCAGCTTGGCCTTCGAGCGGGGGCCACAAGAGACCCAGTACTTC. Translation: CASSLAFERGPQETQYF.

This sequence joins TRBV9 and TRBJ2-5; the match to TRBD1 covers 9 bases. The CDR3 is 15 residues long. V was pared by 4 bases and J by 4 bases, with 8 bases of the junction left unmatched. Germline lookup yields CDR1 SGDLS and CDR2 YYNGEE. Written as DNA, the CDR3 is TGTGCCAGCAGCTCCTCGACAGGGGGGGGAGAGACCCAGTACTTC. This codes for CASSSSTGGGETQYF.

CDR3 in DNA: TGTGCCAGCAGCTTGAGGTCGCAGGGTACAGATACGCAGTATTTT. Protein: CASSLRSQGTDTQYF. This chain uses TRBV5-4 with TRBJ2-3; a possible D gene is TRBD1 (5 bases). The germline V gene encodes CDR1 SGHNT and CDR2 YYREEE (reference sequence). Trimming stripped 1 base from V and 3 bases from J, with 12 bases between. CDR3 length equals 15 residues.

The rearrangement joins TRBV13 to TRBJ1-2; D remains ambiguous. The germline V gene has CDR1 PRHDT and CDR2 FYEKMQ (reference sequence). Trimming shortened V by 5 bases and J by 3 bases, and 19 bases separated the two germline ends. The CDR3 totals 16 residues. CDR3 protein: CASSRGPTGSDYGYTF. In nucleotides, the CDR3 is TGTGCCAGCAGCCGCGGCCCAACTGGCAGCGACTATGGCTACACCTTC.

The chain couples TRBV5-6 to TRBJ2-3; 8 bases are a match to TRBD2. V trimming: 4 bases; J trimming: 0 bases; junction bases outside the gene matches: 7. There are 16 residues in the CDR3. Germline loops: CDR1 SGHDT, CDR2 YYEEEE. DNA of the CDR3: TGTGCCAGCAGCGTTACCGCGGGGGGTAGCACAGATACGCAGTATTTT. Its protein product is CASSVTAGGSTDTQYF.

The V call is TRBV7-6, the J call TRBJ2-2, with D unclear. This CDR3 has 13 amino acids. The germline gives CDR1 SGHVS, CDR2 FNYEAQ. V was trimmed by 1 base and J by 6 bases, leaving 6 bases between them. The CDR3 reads CASSLDYSGELFF. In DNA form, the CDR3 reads TGTGCCAGCAGCTTAGACTATTCCGGGGAGCTGTTTTTT.

The CDR3 coding sequence is TGTGCCAGCAGCTTCACAGGGAGTTGGGATTCACCCCTCCACTTT. Its translation: CASSFTGSWDSPLHF. The rearrangement joins TRBV11-2 to TRBJ1-6; a possible D gene is TRBD1 (6 bases). V was cut by 3 bases and J by 8 bases, with 14 bases left in between. There are 15 residues in the CDR3. Germline assignment: CDR1 SGHAT and CDR2 FQNNGV.

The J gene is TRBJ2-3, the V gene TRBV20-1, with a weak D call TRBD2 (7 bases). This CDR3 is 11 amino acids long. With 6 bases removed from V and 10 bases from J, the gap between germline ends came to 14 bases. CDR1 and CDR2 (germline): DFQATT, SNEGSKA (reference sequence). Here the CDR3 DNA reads TGCAGTGCGGACCGGGGGGCCGCGCAGTATTTT. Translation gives CSADRGAAQYF.

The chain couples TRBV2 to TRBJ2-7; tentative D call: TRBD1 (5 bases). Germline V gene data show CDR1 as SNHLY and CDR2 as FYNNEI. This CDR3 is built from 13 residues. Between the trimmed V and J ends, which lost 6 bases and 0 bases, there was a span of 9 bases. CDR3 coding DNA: TGTGCCAGCAGCTTTGGGGCCTCCTACGAGCAGTACTTC. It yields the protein CASSFGASYEQYF.

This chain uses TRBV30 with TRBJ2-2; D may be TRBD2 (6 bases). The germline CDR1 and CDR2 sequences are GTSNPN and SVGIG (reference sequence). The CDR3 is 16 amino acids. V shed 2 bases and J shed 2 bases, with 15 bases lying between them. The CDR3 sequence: CAWSISGVSNTGELFF. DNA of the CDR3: TGTGCCTGGAGTATCTCGGGGGTCTCAAACACCGGGGAGCTGTTTTTT.

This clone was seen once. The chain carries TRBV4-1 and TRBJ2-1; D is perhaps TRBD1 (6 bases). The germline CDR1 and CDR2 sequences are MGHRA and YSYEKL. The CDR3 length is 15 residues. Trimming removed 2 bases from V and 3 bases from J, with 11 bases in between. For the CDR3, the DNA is TGCGCCAGCAGCCAACCGGGACACTTCTACAATGAGCAGTTCTTC. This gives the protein CASSQPGHFYNEQFF.